Each of the 20 T cell receptor beta chains below was sequenced from the same sample in a study of beta chain features in type 1 diabetes (dated 2018 in TCRdb). General study outcomes and caveats: In all four CD4+ subsets, TCRB CDR3 length was moderately but significantly shorter in type 1 diabetes patients.

Library preparation was by the immunoSEQ multiplex PCR assay. All of the isolated RNA was reverse transcribed with the High Capacity cDNA Reverse Transcription Kit, so expressed TCRB transcripts were sequenced. TCRdb took over this immuneACCESS table, retaining in-frame rearrangements with V and J assigned. Such tables are incomplete; in checked studies, under half of the missing clones stem from an unresolved V gene, and the remainder is unexplained. The sample data list hundreds of thousands of clones, and about an eighth of these were observed just once. 0.022% of the sample is in the top ten clones. Their recognized antigens are unknown. What was sequenced was naive CD4+ T cells from blood. The cell subset or site label, as the study defines it: true naive CD4+ T cells. These receptors all stem from a man in his late teens or twenties with type 1 diabetes.

The chain uses TRBV18 and TRBJ1-4; TRBD1 might be the D (5 bases). The CDR3 runs 13 residues. Trimming took off 4 bases at V and 8 bases at J, with 11 bases between the two ends. Germline V gives CDR1 KGHSH, CDR2 LQKENI. The CDR3 DNA follows: TGTGCCAGCTCACTCGGAACAGGAGAAAAACTGTTTTTT. It yields the protein CASSLGTGEKLFF.

V gene TRBV7-2 combines with J gene TRBJ2-3; 8 bases map to TRBD2. The CDR3 is 14 amino acids. The ends lost 5 bases at V and 5 bases at J; junction bases unmatched: 6. The germline V gene has CDR1 SGHTA and CDR2 FQGNSA. This chain's CDR3 is CASSPGGPLDTQYF. CDR3 DNA: TGTGCCAGCAGCCCGGGGGGGCCTTTAGATACGCAGTATTTT.

This clone showed up just a few times. The rearrangement uses TRBV29-1 and TRBJ2-3; TRBD1 might be the D (6 bases). Looked up from germline, CDR1 is SQVTM and CDR2 is ANQGSEA. The CDR3 totals 12 residues. CDR3 coding DNA: TGCAACATAAGGGGGTCCACAGATACGCAGTATTTT. Residues: CNIRGSTDTQYF.

A few counts support this clone. The chain couples TRBV25-1 to TRBJ2-1; 7 nucleotides line up with TRBD1. V gave up 3 bases and J gave up 6 bases; unmatched junction bases: 11. This CDR3 spans 16 amino acids. Germline CDR1 and CDR2: MGHDK and SYGVNS. CDR3 residues: CASSDYRQGWINEQFF. CDR3 DNA: TGTGCCAGCAGTGATTACCGACAGGGTTGGATCAATGAGCAGTTCTTC.

The chain links TRBV6-1 to TRBJ2-3, with a possible D match to TRBD2 (5 bases). The ends were cut back, 0 bases at V and 0 bases at J, with 7 bases in the middle. This CDR3 has 15 residues. The germline V gene has CDR1 MNHNS and CDR2 SASEGT. This chain's CDR3 is CASSEAAVSTDTQYF. CDR3 DNA sequence: TGTGCCAGCAGTGAAGCAGCGGTTAGCACAGATACGCAGTATTTT.

This clone was counted between two and nine times. The chain recombines TRBV10-3 with TRBJ2-5; tentative D call: TRBD1 (6 bases). The germline V gene encodes CDR1 ENHRY and CDR2 SYGVKD. There are 15 residues in the CDR3. The germline V and J ends were trimmed by 2 bases and 1 base, with 11 bases remaining between them. In nucleotides, the CDR3 is TGTGCCATCAGTGAGCAAGAGGACAGCCAAGAGACCCAGTACTTC. Translated, it gives CAISEQEDSQETQYF.

J is TRBJ1-1 and V is TRBV9; weak D call: TRBD1 (5 bases). V lost 3 bases, J lost 2 bases, and 11 bases lay in between. There are 14 residues in the CDR3. Germline V lookup: CDR1 SGDLS, CDR2 YYNGEE. As DNA, the CDR3 is TGTGCCAGCAGCGGAGGGACGGTTAACACTGAAGCTTTCTTT. Encoded protein: CASSGGTVNTEAFF.

V usage is TRBV25-1 and J usage is TRBJ2-5, with no clear D. Germline V CDR1 and CDR2: MGHDK, SYGVNS. Trimming shortened V by 0 bases and J by 3 bases, and 8 bases separated the two germline ends. The CDR3 runs 14 residues. The CDR3 spells CASSEYWGKETQYF. The CDR3 bases are TGTGCCAGCAGTGAATATTGGGGAAAAGAGACCCAGTACTTC.

This clone has more than one count but fewer than ten. J is TRBJ2-5 and V is TRBV5-4, with D hard to call. The CDR3 length is 13 residues. V was shortened by 0 bases and J by 2 bases, with 5 bases between the two germline ends. The V gene's germline CDR1 is SGHNT and CDR2 YYREEE (reference sequence). For the CDR3, the DNA is TGTGCCAGCAGCTTGGAAGTTCAAGAGACCCAGTACTTC. Its protein is CASSLEVQETQYF.

The genes are TRBV4-1 and TRBJ1-1; D perhaps matches TRBD1 (6 bases). V gave up 0 bases and J gave up 0 bases, with 20 bases separating them. CDR3 size: 19 residues. Per the germline V gene, CDR1 is MGHRA and CDR2 is YSYEKL. The CDR3: CASSQDGGQWELMNTEAFF. CDR3 DNA sequence: TGCGCCAGCAGCCAAGATGGAGGACAGTGGGAACTCATGAACACTGAAGCTTTCTTT.

J is TRBJ2-2 and V is TRBV6-6; D possibly corresponds to TRBD1 (5 bases). Germline V gene data show CDR1 as MNHNY and CDR2 as SVGAGI (reference sequence). The V and J ends lost 10 bases and 5 bases respectively, with 23 bases between them. The CDR3 runs 16 residues. CDR3 sequence reads: CATGKGKVSVTGELFF. In DNA, the CDR3 is TGTGCCACCGGAAAGGGGAAGGTATCAGTGACCGGGGAGCTGTTTTTT.

This clone was counted between two and nine times. The chain joins TRBV19 to TRBJ2-5; 11 nucleotides match TRBD2. Per germline, CDR1 LNHDA and CDR2 SQIVND (reference sequence). CDR3 length: 15 amino acids. Germline trimming cut 4 bases from V and 5 bases from J; bases unmatched to any gene: 6. The chain's CDR3 is CASSTRLAGRETQYF. The DNA of the CDR3 is TGTGCCAGTAGTACTCGACTAGCGGGGAGGGAGACCCAGTACTTC. The full variable domain, its missing parts supplied by reference TRBV19 and TRBJ2-5, is DGGITQSPKYLFRKEGQNVTLSCEQNLNHDAMYWYRQDPGQGLRLIYYSQIVNDFQKGDIAEGYSVSREKKESFPLTVTSAQKNPTAFYLCASSTRLAGRETQYFGPGTRLLVL.

There are a few counts of this clone. The chain links TRBV10-3 to TRBJ1-6; D call uncertain. Deletions cut 5 bases from V and 8 bases from J, with 16 bases between. Germline loops: CDR1 ENHRY, CDR2 SYGVKD. The CDR3 length is 15 residues. Written as DNA, the CDR3 is TGTGCCATCAGTCCCCGACTATTAAACGATTCACCCCTCCACTTT. This gives the protein CAISPRLLNDSPLHF.

Only a few counts were recorded for this clone. This rearrangement joins TRBV2 to TRBJ1-2, with D hard to call. In germline, CDR1 is SNHLY, CDR2 FYNNEI. The CDR3 length is 9 residues. Between the trimmed V and J ends, which lost 3 bases and 8 bases, there was a span of 1 base. CDR3 sequence reads: CASSEGYTF. The CDR3 DNA reads TGTGCCAGCAGTGAGGGCTACACCTTC.

This clone was detected a few times. The V call is TRBV7-2, the J call TRBJ2-5; unclear D gene. Germline V gene sequence: CDR1 SGHTA, CDR2 FQGNSA. Trimming took off 8 bases at V and 5 bases at J, with 12 bases between the two ends. The CDR3 consists of 12 residues. The CDR3 reads CASAWVLETQYF. The CDR3 nucleotides read TGTGCCAGCGCATGGGTTCTGGAGACCCAGTACTTC.

The V gene is TRBV4-1, the J gene TRBJ2-3; TRBD1 is a possible D gene (5 bases). In germline, CDR1 is MGHRA, CDR2 YSYEKL. This CDR3 has 16 residues. The V end was cut by 1 base, the J end by 2 bases, with 13 bases between. The DNA of the CDR3 is TGCGCCAGCAGCCAAGGGGGCCAGTTATTCACAGATACGCAGTATTTT. Residues: CASSQGGQLFTDTQYF.

Concerning this clone itself: The same CDR3 arises from other DNA sequences in this sample as well. J is TRBJ1-5 and V is TRBV6-5; possible D gene TRBD1, 5 bases. Trimming pared 0 bases from V and 5 bases from J, leaving 8 bases between. The CDR3 sequence is 14 residues long. Germline V lookup: CDR1 MNHEY, CDR2 SVGAGI. CDR3 bases: TGTGCCAGCAGTTACTCGGGGGGGGATCAGCCCCAGCATTTT. It yields the protein CASSYSGGDQPQHF.

This clone turned up a few times. The chain has TRBV11-2 and TRBJ1-2, with D hard to call. The V end lost 5 bases, the J end lost 3 bases, and 10 bases lay between the germline ends. The CDR3 runs to 13 residues. CDR1 and CDR2 from the germline V gene are SGHAT and FQNNGV. The CDR3 coding sequence is TGTGCCAGCAGCGATCGTGGGGACTATGGCTACACCTTC. Encoded protein: CASSDRGDYGYTF.

This clone was found a few times. The chain uses TRBV14 and TRBJ1-2; possible D gene TRBD1, 5 bases. V was clipped by 4 bases and J by 1 base, with 7 bases between them. CDR1 and CDR2 (germline): SGHDN, FVKESK. CDR3 length: 13 residues. CDR3 nucleotides: TGTGCCAGCAGCCCGACAGTTAACTATGGCTACACCTTC. It specifies CASSPTVNYGYTF.

V and J are TRBV15 and TRBJ2-5; D is possibly TRBD1 (6 bases). V was trimmed by 1 base and J by 1 base, leaving 25 bases between them. The CDR3 has 20 residues. Per the germline V gene, CDR1 is LNHNV and CDR2 is YYDKDF (reference sequence). CDR3 protein: CATSRAWGHQGAARQETQYF. As DNA, the CDR3 is TGTGCCACCAGCAGAGCGTGGGGACACCAAGGGGCCGCACGCCAAGAGACCCAGTACTTC.